This TCR beta chain originates from a study of T cell responses to AZD1222 COVID-19 vaccine. Overall study results and limits: The study reported that nearly half of spike-specific TCRs target unmutated variant regions. Spike-specific TCR breadth and depth rose after two AZD1222 doses. Among the donors, most were white British and more were female, and clonal diversity was possibly underestimated. No day 14 peak samples; only post-peak repertoires were characterized.

The CDR3 is 15 amino acids. V lost 0 bases, J lost 5 bases, and 13 bases lay in between. Germline-derived CDR1 and CDR2 are MGHRA and YSYEKL. The table came from immunoSEQ multiplex PCR; TCRdb's copy has only in-frame clones and leaves some out. The sample carries about 160,000 clones, roughly nine tenths recorded once. A note on this clone: No antigen is known for it.

The clonotype originates from an adult in good health. Sequenced material: peripheral blood, taken on day 0 of AZD1222 vaccination. The chain joins TRBV4-1 to TRBJ1-1; perhaps TRBD1 as D (5 bases). CDR3 coding DNA: TGCGCCAGCAGCCAAGATCTAGGCCGGGGGACTGAAGCTTTCTTT. The encoded protein is CASSQDLGRGTEAFF.